The clone carrying this T cell receptor (beta chain) was seen more than once but under ten times. Its antigen remains unidentified. The donors were healthy bone marrow donors. The data belong to a study of cytomegalovirus exposure and HLA in healthy donors. Findings and caveats of the study: The authors later found most CMV-associated TCR beta chains appeared HLA-restricted.

Germline CDR1 reads MNHEY; CDR2 reads SVGAGI. The CDR3 covers 15 residues. Trimming took 0 bases from V and 3 from J, leaving 8 bases between them. The primer mix had 60 Vbeta and 13 Jbeta primers. Some clones are missing from TCRdb's copy, which holds only in-frame ones; the method was immunoSEQ multiplex PCR. This table has roughly 140,000 clones, around 70% appearing once. The source is a man aged 40-49 years in good health and CMV-seronegative. V and J are TRBV6-5 and TRBJ1-4; weak D call: TRBD1 (5 bases). Sequencing used PBMCs. CDR3: CASSYSAGANEKLFF. The CDR3 nucleotides are TGTGCCAGCAGTTACTCTGCGGGGGCTAATGAAAAACTGTTTTTT.